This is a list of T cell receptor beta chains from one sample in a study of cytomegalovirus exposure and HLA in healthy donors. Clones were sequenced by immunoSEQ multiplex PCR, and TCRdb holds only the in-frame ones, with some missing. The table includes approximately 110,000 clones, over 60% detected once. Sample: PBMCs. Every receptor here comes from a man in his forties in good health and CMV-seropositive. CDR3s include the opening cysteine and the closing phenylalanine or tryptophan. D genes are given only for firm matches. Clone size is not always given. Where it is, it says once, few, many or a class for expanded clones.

CDR3: CASSQRTSGTSSTTYEQYF
DNA: TGTGCCAGCAGTCAACGGACTAGCGGGACGTCCTCGACAACCTACGAGCAGTACTTC
D: TRBD2
V: TRBV13
size: NA
J: TRBJ2-7

CDR3: CASSLSRSRETQYF
DNA: TGTGCCAGCAGCTTGTCCAGGTCACGGGAGACCCAGTACTTC
D: NA
V: TRBV7-2
size: few
J: TRBJ2-5

CDR3: CASSYEGGRWNEQFF
DNA: TGTGCCAGCAGTTATGAAGGGGGTCGGTGGAATGAGCAGTTCTTC
D: NA
V: TRBV6-5
size: NA
J: TRBJ2-1

CDR3: CASSHLGQGNTIYF
DNA: TGCGCCAGCAGCCATCTGGGACAGGGAAACACCATATATTTT
D: TRBD1
V: TRBV4-1
size: NA
J: TRBJ1-3

CDR3: CASSPRLAAQETQYF
DNA: TGTGCCAGCAGCCCCCGACTAGCGGCCCAAGAGACCCAGTACTTC
D: TRBD2
V: TRBV11-3
size: NA
J: TRBJ2-5

CDR3: CASSFWTSGYQETQYF
DNA: TGTGCCAGCAGCTTTTGGACTAGCGGGTACCAAGAGACCCAGTACTTC
D: TRBD2
V: TRBV5-6
size: NA
J: TRBJ2-5

CDR3: CASTPSDSPSYEQCF
DNA: TGTGCCAGCACCCCCTCGGACAGTCCCTCCTACGAGCAGTGCTTC
D: NA
V: TRBV11-2
size: NA
J: TRBJ2-7

CDR3: CASTSRQGTNEKLFF
DNA: TGTGCCAGTACCTCCCGCCAGGGGACTAATGAAAAACTGTTTTTT
D: NA
V: TRBV19
size: NA
J: TRBJ1-4

CDR3: CASSSPRGGTTDTQYF
DNA: TGTGCCAGCAGTTCTCCTCGCGGGGGGACCACAGATACGCAGTATTTT
D: TRBD2
V: TRBV28
size: NA
J: TRBJ2-3

CDR3: CASSPHSGSVPGELFF
DNA: TGTGCCAGCAGCCCCCATAGCGGGAGTGTCCCCGGGGAGCTGTTTTTT
D: TRBD2
V: TRBV5-4
size: NA
J: TRBJ2-2

CDR3: CASSPDREGWQPQHF
DNA: TGTGCCAGCAGTCCTGACAGGGAAGGATGGCAGCCCCAGCATTTT
D: TRBD1
V: TRBV7-9
size: few
J: TRBJ1-5

CDR3: CASSLVDSQETQYF
DNA: TGTGCCAGCAGCTTAGTGGACAGTCAAGAGACCCAGTACTTC
D: NA
V: TRBV13
size: NA
J: TRBJ2-5

CDR3: CASSVDAGSGETQYF
DNA: TGTGCCAGCAGCGTAGATGCGGGTTCGGGAGAGACCCAGTACTTC
D: NA
V: TRBV9
size: NA
J: TRBJ2-5

CDR3: CASGLFGTGALYGYTF
DNA: TGTGCTAGTGGTTTGTTCGGGACAGGGGCCCTCTATGGCTACACCTTC
D: TRBD1
V: TRBV12-5
size: few
J: TRBJ1-2

CDR3: CASSEWQGNEQFF
DNA: TGTGCCAGCAGTGAATGGCAGGGCAATGAGCAGTTCTTC
D: NA
V: TRBV2
size: NA
J: TRBJ2-1

CDR3: CSVDSGGVAEAFF
DNA: TGCAGCGTTGATTCGGGGGGCGTTGCTGAAGCTTTCTTT
D: NA
V: TRBV29-1
size: few
J: TRBJ1-1

CDR3: CASKTGGGNTIYF
DNA: TGTGCCAGCAAGACAGGGGGAGGAAACACCATATATTTT
D: TRBD1
V: TRBV28
size: NA
J: TRBJ1-3

CDR3: CASSYDRTSEFF
DNA: TGTGCCAGCAGTTACGACCGGACTAGCGAGTTCTTC
D: TRBD2
V: TRBV6-6
size: NA
J: TRBJ2-1

CDR3: CASSFRTSGAEQFF
DNA: TGTGCCAGCAGCTTCCGGACTAGCGGGGCCGAGCAGTTCTTC
D: TRBD2
V: TRBV9
size: NA
J: TRBJ2-1

CDR3: CASSLVAAGRYNEQFF
DNA: TGTGCCAGCAGCTTAGTGGCAGCGGGACGCTACAATGAGCAGTTCTTC
D: TRBD2
V: TRBV7-9
size: NA
J: TRBJ2-1

CDR3: CASTSRAGIYNEQFF
DNA: TGTGCCAGCACCAGCCGGGCGGGGATTTACAATGAGCAGTTCTTC
D: NA
V: TRBV27
size: NA
J: TRBJ2-1

CDR3: CASSSTMREQYF
DNA: TGTGCCAGCAGTTCCACGATGAGGGAGCAGTACTTC
D: NA
V: TRBV28
size: NA
J: TRBJ2-7

CDR3: CASSGQGGNTIYF
DNA: TGTGCCAGCTCGGGACAGGGCGGAAACACCATATATTTT
D: TRBD1
V: TRBV18
size: NA
J: TRBJ1-3

CDR3: CASSVSDIPYEQYF
DNA: TGTGCCAGCAGCGTATCGGACATTCCCTACGAGCAGTACTTC
D: NA
V: TRBV9
size: NA
J: TRBJ2-7

CDR3: CASSLGTAAKNIQYF
DNA: TGTGCCAGCAGCTTGGGGACAGCAGCCAAAAACATTCAGTACTTC
D: NA
V: TRBV5-4
size: NA
J: TRBJ2-4

CDR3: CASSKDRPSNQPQHF
DNA: TGTGCCAGTAGTAAAGACAGGCCTAGCAATCAGCCCCAGCATTTT
D: NA
V: TRBV19
size: NA
J: TRBJ1-5

CDR3: CASHGMDAGTSYNEQFF
DNA: TGTGCCAGCCACGGGATGGACGCGGGGACGTCCTACAATGAGCAGTTCTTC
D: NA
V: TRBV5-6
size: NA
J: TRBJ2-1

CDR3: CASSQDWGRDEKLFF
DNA: TGTGCCAGCAGCCAAGATTGGGGGCGCGATGAAAAACTGTTTTTT
D: NA
V: TRBV4-2
size: once
J: TRBJ1-4

CDR3: CASSRRQGDEQYF
DNA: TGCGCCAGCAGCCGGCGACAGGGCGACGAGCAGTACTTC
D: TRBD1
V: TRBV4-3
size: few
J: TRBJ2-7

CDR3: CASSPTDYNEQFF
DNA: TGTGCCAGCAGCCCGACAGATTACAATGAGCAGTTCTTC
D: NA
V: TRBV7-3
size: NA
J: TRBJ2-1

CDR3: CASSYSMEQYF
DNA: TGTGCCAGCAGTTACTCTATGGAGCAGTACTTC
D: NA
V: TRBV6-6
size: NA
J: TRBJ2-5

CDR3: CAREAGGRDEQFF
DNA: TGTGCCCGAGAAGCGGGGGGTAGGGATGAGCAGTTCTTC
D: TRBD2
V: TRBV30
size: NA
J: TRBJ2-1

CDR3: CASSPNRGWNTGELFF
DNA: TGTGCCAGCAGCCCAAACAGGGGATGGAACACCGGGGAGCTGTTTTTT
D: TRBD1
V: TRBV7-9
size: NA
J: TRBJ2-2

CDR3: CASSGLAGTYNEQFF
DNA: TGTGCCAGCAGCGGACTAGCGGGGACCTACAATGAGCAGTTCTTC
D: TRBD2
V: TRBV13
size: NA
J: TRBJ2-1

CDR3: CASSLRRGQETQYF
DNA: TGCGCCAGCAGCTTGAGGAGGGGTCAAGAGACCCAGTACTTC
D: NA
V: TRBV5-1
size: NA
J: TRBJ2-5

CDR3: CASSDQGFEQFF
DNA: TGTGCCAGCAGCGACCAGGGGTTTGAGCAGTTCTTC
D: NA
V: TRBV9
size: NA
J: TRBJ2-1

CDR3: CASSQTGQGWTEAFF
DNA: TGTGCCAGCAGTCAGACCGGACAGGGATGGACTGAAGCTTTCTTT
D: TRBD1
V: TRBV6-6
size: once
J: TRBJ1-1

CDR3: CASSLAEGRSTDTQYF
DNA: TGTGCCAGCAGTCTTGCGGAGGGACGGAGCACAGATACGCAGTATTTT
D: NA
V: TRBV9
size: NA
J: TRBJ2-3

CDR3: CASSWGTGSPYEQYF
DNA: TGTGCCAGCAGTTGGGGGACAGGGAGCCCCTACGAGCAGTACTTC
D: TRBD1
V: TRBV28
size: few
J: TRBJ2-7

CDR3: CASRSTGTGINGYTF
DNA: TGTGCCAGCCGATCAACCGGGACAGGGATCAATGGCTACACCTTC
D: TRBD1
V: TRBV27
size: NA
J: TRBJ1-2

CDR3: CASSDGGQGKTEAFF
DNA: TGTGCCAGTAGTGATGGCGGACAGGGTAAAACTGAAGCTTTCTTT
D: TRBD1
V: TRBV19
size: few
J: TRBJ1-1

CDR3: CASSAPPYLAGGTDTQYF
DNA: TGTGCCAGCAGCGCACCCCCCTATCTGGCGGGAGGGACAGATACGCAGTATTTT
D: TRBD2
V: TRBV4-2
size: NA
J: TRBJ2-3

CDR3: CASSLDRTGGPYEQYF
DNA: TGTGCCAGCAGCTTAGATAGGACAGGGGGCCCCTACGAGCAGTACTTC
D: TRBD1
V: TRBV11-3
size: NA
J: TRBJ2-7

CDR3: CASSWTIGSNEQFF
DNA: TGTGCCAGCAGCTGGACTATTGGAAGCAATGAGCAGTTCTTC
D: NA
V: TRBV6-1
size: NA
J: TRBJ2-1

CDR3: CASSQVQGVYNEQFF
DNA: TGTGCCAGCAGCCAAGTCCAGGGGGTCTACAATGAGCAGTTCTTC
D: TRBD1
V: TRBV14
size: NA
J: TRBJ2-1

CDR3: CASSLVERGYEQYF
DNA: TGTGCCAGCAGCTTAGTGGAGAGAGGCTACGAGCAGTACTTC
D: NA
V: TRBV11-3
size: NA
J: TRBJ2-7

CDR3: CAISERNGQGYKNIQYF
DNA: TGTGCCATCAGTGAGAGGAACGGACAGGGCTACAAAAACATTCAGTACTTC
D: TRBD1
V: TRBV10-3
size: few
J: TRBJ2-4

CDR3: CASSFASSYEQYF
DNA: TGCGCCAGCAGCTTCGCCAGCTCCTACGAGCAGTACTTC
D: NA
V: TRBV5-1
size: NA
J: TRBJ2-7

CDR3: CASSQPLLGEQYF
DNA: TGCGCCAGCAGCCAACCCCTCCTCGGTGAGCAGTACTTC
D: NA
V: TRBV4-1
size: NA
J: TRBJ2-7

CDR3: CASSTGSGYTF
DNA: TGTGCCAGCAGCACAGGGAGTGGCTACACCTTC
D: NA
V: TRBV6-5
size: once
J: TRBJ1-2

CDR3: CASRASGIYEQYF
DNA: TGTGCCAGCAGGGCTAGCGGGATTTACGAGCAGTACTTC
D: TRBD2
V: TRBV7-8
size: NA
J: TRBJ2-7

CDR3: CASSLAVQYNEQFF
DNA: TGTGCCAGCAGCTTAGCGGTCCAGTACAATGAGCAGTTCTTC
D: NA
V: TRBV7-2
size: few
J: TRBJ2-1

CDR3: CASSQDLPSQGADTQYF
DNA: TGCGCCAGCAGCCAAGATTTGCCGTCGCAGGGGGCAGATACGCAGTATTTT
D: TRBD1
V: TRBV4-3
size: NA
J: TRBJ2-3